Listed below are T cell receptor beta chains from one sample, sequenced in a study of CD8+ T cells in alopecia areata. Only in-frame clones appear in the TCRdb table, and some are missing; sequencing was by immunoSEQ multiplex PCR. Here the sample spans 65,000 to 95,000 clones, just over 50% being singletons. Sequences were obtained from NKG2D-high CD8+ T cells sorted from blood. These receptors were collected from a human donor with alopecia areata. Both conserved end residues are trimmed from each CDR3. Rows may omit the clone size; those that give it use once, few, many or a size class.

v_call,clone_size,cdr3_aa
TRBV19,few,ASTLTGELF
TRBV7-2,NA,ASSYGGGSEKLF
TRBV5-6,NA,ASRATGTGNGYT
TRBV4-1,NA,ASSQGRDSTDTQY
TRBV27,NA,ASSPRNTDTQY
TRBV29-1,NA,SVEGTGWADTQY
TRBV5-1,NA,ASSWVGGAGDTQY
TRBV28,NA,ASTLREQGVKTQY
TRBV27,NA,ASSSTGTSKQETQY
TRBV29-1,NA,SVNGQGIGGYT
TRBV23-1,few,ASSQSCDEQY
TRBV30,NA,AWSSGEEAEKLF
TRBV7-9,NA,ASSFTSGVHEQY
TRBV28,NA,ASSSPVRQGAAQY
TRBV13,NA,ASSSIDEQF
TRBV29-1,NA,SVMTGEGYEQY
TRBV29-1,NA,SVEAYGTQY
TRBV7-3,once,ASSANFGTDEAF
TRBV5-1,NA,ASRPPLGDTQY
TRBV29-1,NA,SAFYVLQETQY
TRBV6-5,once,ASRSTSGSSDEQF
TRBV7-9,NA,ASSPTPGTSGTGELF
TRBV6-5,once,ASSYFPQDNEQF
TRBV13,NA,ASSPGLAGYQETQY
TRBV7-9,NA,ASSPWTGGNQPQH
TRBV5-4,NA,ASSTQLDSLEEGYT
TRBV11-2,NA,ASSLTGEGNTIY
TRBV29-1,few,SVRLETQY
TRBV6-5,NA,ASSYGAMPGELF
TRBV6-5,NA,ASSYSSGRNNEQF
TRBV29-1,NA,SVDGGPRVGAF
TRBV27,NA,ASSSSGSGYSNQPQH
TRBV29-1,NA,SVVIRSLAGDGELF
TRBV5-6,NA,ASSPDTYNEQF
TRBV27,NA,ASSFNGLEQY
TRBV4-1,few,ASSQGEFGTTFRQY
TRBV7-2,NA,ASSLVWVAGAFDTQY
TRBV5-4,NA,ASSPQGGETQY
TRBV6-1,NA,ASSASYEQY
TRBV10-3,few,AISPDLGDTQY
TRBV15,NA,ATSSLIAGAGEQF
TRBV6-5,NA,ASSYSMDNTEAF
TRBV9,NA,ASSGGSNYGYT
TRBV7-8,NA,ASSLGPNQPQH
TRBV5-1,NA,ASSWGINYGYT
TRBV10-3,few,AISESRTANYEQY
TRBV28,few,ASSNFGTEYEQY
TRBV30,NA,AWSGGQLNQPQH
TRBV14,once,ASSQEAGWETQY
TRBV13,NA,ASSLGGQRETQY